This TCR beta chain was sequenced in a study of prognosis after radiotherapy for stage I lung cancer (dated by TCRdb to about 2021). Regarding the research as a whole: Between early 2018 and January 2019, about 20 patients with stage I NSCLC were enrolled in Nanjing, China. A few patients had oligometastatic NSCLC after their primary tumor was surgically resected, and 15 or so patients had newly diagnosed primary stage I lung tumors. Every patient was deemed medically inoperable, more than ten because of comorbidities and 7 because they refused surgery. The cohort comprised under 15 men and six or seven women with a median age of roughly 75 years, ranging from about 53 to 90 years. Tumor histology was squamous cell carcinoma in seven or eight patients and adenocarcinoma in twelve. SBRT was given in 3 to 5 fractions with a biologically effective dose of at least 100 Gy, using image-guided IMRT or VMAT. In every patient, SBRT was given without any concurrent therapy. After SBRT, distant metastases developed in four of the 19 patients at a median of about seven months, while the remaining 15 patients had no significant progression. This study profiled peripheral blood TCR beta repertoires from stage I NSCLC patients before and after stereotactic body radiotherapy and linked the repertoires to distant failure. The study sequenced 40 or so blood samples from approximately 20 patients, one before and one after SBRT per patient.

The TCR beta CDR3 region was amplified from genomic DNA by two rounds of multiplex PCR. The first PCR round used primers specific to each TRBV and TRBJ gene, and the primer sequences were filed in Chinese patent CN105087789A. Universal primers were used in the second PCR round. The Roche High Pure PCR Template Preparation Kit was used to extract genomic DNA from frozen PBMCs. The libraries underwent paired-end sequencing with 151 bp reads on an Illumina HiSeq 3000. On the study's bioinformatics: CutAdapt was used to discard raw reads that did not contain the multiplex PCR primer sequences. PEAR was used to merge high-quality paired reads into contigs. By alignment to reference sequences, MiXCR assigned TRB V, D and J gene segments to each contig. CDR3 sequences were clustered by base quality and sequence similarity to remove sequencing errors. Shannon entropy, normalized by the natural log of the productive TCR sequence number, served as the measure of diversity. To get clonality, Shannon entropy was divided by the natural log of the number of unique clonotypes, and that result was subtracted from one. Progression-free survival cut-offs for repertoire metrics were chosen using the Youden index of ROC curves, with analyses run in R 3.5.3. TCRdb's own reprocessing of the public reads used fastp at Q25 and MiXCR and kept productive beta chains. Each entry merges the rows of one CDR3 protein and shows their most common DNA and genes. Clone size and V and J calls follow TCRdb, not the original study. The sample yields under 55,000 distinct CDR3 sequences; about 35% were counted once. Under 9.5% of the sample is held by the ten biggest clonotypes.

In this sample, this clonotype turned up many times. This receptor's antigen is unknown. No much larger clone is present one base from it, and per-base qualities are unavailable. All patients had node-negative disease on CT and PET/CT, and none had a history of other malignancies or prior chemotherapy or radiotherapy. At each of two time points, 5.5 to 7 milliliters of peripheral venous blood were collected in EDTA tubes. Ficoll-Paque Plus density-gradient centrifugation was used to isolate PBMCs. Immediately after collection, samples were stored at -80 degrees C until analysis. Summary of the overall study and its limitations: Unique TCR clone counts fell after SBRT (median about 9,700 before versus more than 6,500 after; Wilcoxon paired P=0.011). The study was limited by the small cohort and short follow-up, and independent validation of the study findings is required. Whether the expanded TCR clones were tumor-specific was not determined. TRBV and TRBJ usage frequencies reportedly varied with metastasis status, involving two V genes at baseline and several V and two J genes after SBRT. All reported P values were unadjusted for multiple comparisons. Post-SBRT Shannon entropy and its change from baseline were lower in patients who developed distant metastases; baseline Shannon entropy was not associated with metastases.

The receptor was isolated from a donor aged 50 or older with non-small cell lung cancer. This specimen was PBMCs, taken before or after stereotactic body radiation therapy (not recorded which).

In nucleotide form, the sequence is TGTGCCAGCAACCCGTCTGGGGTCGAAAAACTGTTTTTT. Its product reads: CASNPSGVEKLFF. The chain couples TRBV5-5 to TRBJ1-4, with an unclear D gene assignment. V is shortened by 6 bases, J by 8 bases, and the region joining them spans 14 bases. The germline V gene (reference sequence) provides CDR1 SGHKS and CDR2 YYEKEE. The CDR3 covers 13 residues, taking in both the cysteine and the phenylalanine. Only the CDR3 part of the read is kept: 39 bases, read in frame from the first base.